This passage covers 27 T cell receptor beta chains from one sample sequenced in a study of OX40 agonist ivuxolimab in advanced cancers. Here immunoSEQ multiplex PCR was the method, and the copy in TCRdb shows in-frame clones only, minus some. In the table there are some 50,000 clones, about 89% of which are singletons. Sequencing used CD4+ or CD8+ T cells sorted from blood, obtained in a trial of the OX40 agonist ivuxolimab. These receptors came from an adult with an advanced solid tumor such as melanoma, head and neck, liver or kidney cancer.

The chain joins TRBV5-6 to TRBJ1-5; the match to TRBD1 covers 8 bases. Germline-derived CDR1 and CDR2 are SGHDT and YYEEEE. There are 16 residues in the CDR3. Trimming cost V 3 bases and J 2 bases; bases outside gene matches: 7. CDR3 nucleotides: TGTGCCAGCAGCTACAGGGGGTTAGGGCGCAATCAGCCCCAGCATTTT. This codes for CASSYRGLGRNQPQHF.

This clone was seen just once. CDR3 in amino acids: CASRRQGGRETQYF. CDR3 nucleotides: TGCGCCAGCAGGCGACAGGGGGGCCGGGAGACCCAGTACTTC. The chain carries TRBV4-1 and TRBJ2-5, with 9 bases aligning to TRBD1. In germline, CDR1 is MGHRA, CDR2 YSYEKL. With V trimmed by 6 bases and J by 5 bases, 7 bases remained unmatched. The CDR3 is made up of 14 amino acids.

The CDR3 sequence is CASRGVGTANSPLHF. The CDR3 bases are TGTGCCAGCAGGGGGGTCGGGACTGCTAATTCACCCCTCCACTTT. V usage is TRBV28 and J usage is TRBJ1-6, with a weak D call TRBD1 (5 bases). Germline CDR1 MDHEN, CDR2 SYDVKM. Trimming took 6 bases from V and 6 from J, leaving 15 bases between them. The CDR3 has 15 amino acids.

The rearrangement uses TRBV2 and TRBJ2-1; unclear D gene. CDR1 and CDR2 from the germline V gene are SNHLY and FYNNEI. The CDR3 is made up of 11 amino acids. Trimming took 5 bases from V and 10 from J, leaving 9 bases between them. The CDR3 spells CASSSYYEQFF. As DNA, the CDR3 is TGTGCCAGCAGTTCTTACTACGAGCAGTTCTTC.

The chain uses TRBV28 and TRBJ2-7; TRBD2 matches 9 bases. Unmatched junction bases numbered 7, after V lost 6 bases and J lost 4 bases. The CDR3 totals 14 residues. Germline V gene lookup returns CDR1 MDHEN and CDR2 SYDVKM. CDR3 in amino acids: CASSPPGLAYEQYF. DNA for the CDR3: TGTGCCAGCAGCCCTCCGGGACTAGCTTACGAGCAGTACTTC.

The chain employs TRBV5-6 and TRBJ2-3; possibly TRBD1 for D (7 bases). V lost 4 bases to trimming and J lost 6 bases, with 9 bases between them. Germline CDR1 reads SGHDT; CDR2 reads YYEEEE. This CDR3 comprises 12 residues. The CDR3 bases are TGTGCCAGCAGCCCAGGGGGGGATACGCAGTATTTT. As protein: CASSPGGDTQYF. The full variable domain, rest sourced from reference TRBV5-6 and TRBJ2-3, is DAGVTQSPTHLIKTRGQQVTLRCSPKSGHDTVSWYQQALGQGPQFIFQYYEEEERQRGNFPDRFSGHQFPNYSSELNVNALLLGDSALYLCASSPGGDTQYFGPGTRLTVL.

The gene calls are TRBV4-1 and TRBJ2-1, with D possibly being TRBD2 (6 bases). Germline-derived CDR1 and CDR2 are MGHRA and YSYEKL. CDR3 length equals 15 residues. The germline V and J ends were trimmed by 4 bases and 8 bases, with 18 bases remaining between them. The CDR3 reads CASSPGTLAFDEQFF. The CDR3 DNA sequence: TGCGCCAGCAGCCCCGGGACTTTAGCATTCGATGAGCAGTTCTTC.

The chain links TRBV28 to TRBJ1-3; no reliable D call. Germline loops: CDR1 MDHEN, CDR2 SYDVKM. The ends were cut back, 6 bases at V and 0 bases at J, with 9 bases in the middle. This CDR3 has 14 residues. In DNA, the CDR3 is TGTGCCAGCAGCTTGAACCCCTCTGGAAACACCATATATTTT. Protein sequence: CASSLNPSGNTIYF.

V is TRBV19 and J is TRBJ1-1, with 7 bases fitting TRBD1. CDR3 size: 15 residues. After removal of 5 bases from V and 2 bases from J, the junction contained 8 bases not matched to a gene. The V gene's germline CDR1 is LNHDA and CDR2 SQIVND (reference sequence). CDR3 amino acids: CASSDPRQGNTEAFF. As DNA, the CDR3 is TGTGCCAGTAGTGATCCTCGACAGGGAAACACTGAAGCTTTCTTT.

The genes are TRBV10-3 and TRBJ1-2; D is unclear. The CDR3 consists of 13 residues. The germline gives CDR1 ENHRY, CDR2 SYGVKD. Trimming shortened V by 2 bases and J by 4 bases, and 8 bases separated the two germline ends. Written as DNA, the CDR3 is TGTGCCATCAGTGAGGGCAGATTCTATGGCTACACCTTC. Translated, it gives CAISEGRFYGYTF.

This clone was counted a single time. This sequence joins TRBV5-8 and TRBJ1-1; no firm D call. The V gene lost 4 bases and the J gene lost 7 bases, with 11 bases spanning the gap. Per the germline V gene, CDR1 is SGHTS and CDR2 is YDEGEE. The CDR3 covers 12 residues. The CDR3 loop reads CASSPRQVEAFF. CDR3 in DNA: TGTGCCAGCAGCCCCCGGCAGGTTGAAGCTTTCTTT.

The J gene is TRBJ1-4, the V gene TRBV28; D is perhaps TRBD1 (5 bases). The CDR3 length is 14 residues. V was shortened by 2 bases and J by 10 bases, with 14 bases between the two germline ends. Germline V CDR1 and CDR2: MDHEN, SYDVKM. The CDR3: CASSLGGELGKLFF. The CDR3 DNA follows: TGTGCCAGCAGTTTAGGGGGGGAGCTTGGAAAACTGTTTTTT.

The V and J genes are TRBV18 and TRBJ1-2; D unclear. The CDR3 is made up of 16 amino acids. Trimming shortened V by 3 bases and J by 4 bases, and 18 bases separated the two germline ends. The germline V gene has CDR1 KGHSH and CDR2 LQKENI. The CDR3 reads CASSPLEARGSYGYTF. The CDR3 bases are TGTGCCAGCTCACCTCTCGAGGCGCGAGGGAGCTATGGCTACACCTTC.

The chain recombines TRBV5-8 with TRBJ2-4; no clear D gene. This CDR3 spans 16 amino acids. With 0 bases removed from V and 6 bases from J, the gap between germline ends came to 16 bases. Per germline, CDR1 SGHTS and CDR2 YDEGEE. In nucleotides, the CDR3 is TGTGCCAGCAGCTTGGGCAGGCCTATAAGTGGAAACATTCAGTACTTC. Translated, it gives CASSLGRPISGNIQYF.

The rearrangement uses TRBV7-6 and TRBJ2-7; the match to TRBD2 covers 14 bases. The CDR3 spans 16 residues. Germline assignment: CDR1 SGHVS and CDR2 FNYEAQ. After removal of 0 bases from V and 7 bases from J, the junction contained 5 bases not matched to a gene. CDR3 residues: CASSLAPGLAGVEQYF. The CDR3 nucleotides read TGTGCCAGCAGCTTAGCCCCGGGACTAGCGGGAGTTGAGCAGTACTTC. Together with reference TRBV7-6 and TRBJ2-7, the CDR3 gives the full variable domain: GAGVSQSPRYKVTKRGQDVALRCDPISGHVSLYWYRQALGQGPEFLTYFNYEAQQDKSGLPNDRFSAERPEGSISTLTIQRTEQRDSAMYRCASSLAPGLAGVEQYFGPGTRLTVT.

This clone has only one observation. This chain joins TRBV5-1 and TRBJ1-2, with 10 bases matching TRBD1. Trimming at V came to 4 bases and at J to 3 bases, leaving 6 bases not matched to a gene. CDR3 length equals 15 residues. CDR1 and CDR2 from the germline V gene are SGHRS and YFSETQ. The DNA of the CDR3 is TGCGCCAGCAGCCGCGGGACAGGGGAGGACTATGGCTACACCTTC. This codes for CASSRGTGEDYGYTF.

CDR3 protein: CASTSGRAREQYF. The CDR3, as DNA: TGTGCCAGCACTAGCGGGAGGGCTCGGGAGCAGTACTTC. The J gene is TRBJ2-7, the V gene TRBV6-5; TRBD2 agrees at 12 bases. This CDR3 region has 13 residues. Trimming at V came to 7 bases and at J to 7 bases, leaving 5 bases not matched to a gene. Germline assignment: CDR1 MNHEY and CDR2 SVGAGI.

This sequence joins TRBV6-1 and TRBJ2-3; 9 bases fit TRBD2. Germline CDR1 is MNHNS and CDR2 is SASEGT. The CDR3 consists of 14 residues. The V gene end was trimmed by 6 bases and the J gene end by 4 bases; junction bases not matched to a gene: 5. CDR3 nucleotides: TGTGCCAGCAGAGCAGGCGGGGGGGCAGATACGCAGTATTTT. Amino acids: CASRAGGGADTQYF.

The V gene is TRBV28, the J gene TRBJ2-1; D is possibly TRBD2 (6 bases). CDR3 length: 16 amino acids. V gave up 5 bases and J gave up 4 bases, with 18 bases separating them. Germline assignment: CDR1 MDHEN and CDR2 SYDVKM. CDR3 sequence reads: CASSPAVGGRYNEQFF. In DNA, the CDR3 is TGTGCCAGCAGTCCGGCCGTGGGGGGACGGTACAATGAGCAGTTCTTC.

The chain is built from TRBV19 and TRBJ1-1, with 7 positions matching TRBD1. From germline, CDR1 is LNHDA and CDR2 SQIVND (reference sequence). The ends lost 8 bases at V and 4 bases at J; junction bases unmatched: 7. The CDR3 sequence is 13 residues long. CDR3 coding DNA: TGTGCCAGTTCCAACGACAGGGCCACTGAAGCTTTCTTT. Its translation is CASSNDRATEAFF.

The CDR3 loop reads CASSLSDSNQPQHF. The CDR3 DNA sequence: TGTGCCAGCTCACTCTCCGATAGCAATCAGCCCCAGCATTTT. The genes are TRBV18 and TRBJ1-5, with D uncertain. CDR3 length equals 14 residues. Per germline, CDR1 KGHSH and CDR2 LQKENI. V lost 4 bases to trimming and J lost 0 bases, with 7 bases between them.

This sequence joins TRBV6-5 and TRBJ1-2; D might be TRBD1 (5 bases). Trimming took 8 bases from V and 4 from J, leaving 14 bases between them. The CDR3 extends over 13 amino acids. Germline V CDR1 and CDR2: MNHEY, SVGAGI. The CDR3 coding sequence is TGTGCCAGCCGAGCTGACAGCGGCTATGGCTACACCTTC. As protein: CASRADSGYGYTF.

CDR3 in DNA: TGTGCCAGCAGTTTGACAATCGCTGAAGCTTTCTTT. Its translation is CASSLTIAEAFF. J is TRBJ1-1 and V is TRBV28; D is ambiguous. This CDR3 comprises 12 residues. CDR1 MDHEN and CDR2 SYDVKM come from the germline V gene. Trimming pared 3 bases from V and 6 bases from J, leaving 8 bases between. Filled out from reference TRBV28 and TRBJ1-1, the complete variable domain reads DVKVTQSSRYLVKRTGEKVFLECVQDMDHENMFWYRQDPGLGLRLIYFSYDVKMKEKGDIPEGYSVSREKKERFSLILESASTNQTSMYLCASSLTIAEAFFGQGTRLTVV.

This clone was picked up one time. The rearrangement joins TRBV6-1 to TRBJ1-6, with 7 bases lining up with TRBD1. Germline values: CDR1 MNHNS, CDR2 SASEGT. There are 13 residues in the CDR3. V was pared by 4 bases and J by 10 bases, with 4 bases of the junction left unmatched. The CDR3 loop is CASSGGGRSPLHF. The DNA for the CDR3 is TGTGCCAGCAGTGGAGGGGGCCGGTCACCCCTCCACTTT.

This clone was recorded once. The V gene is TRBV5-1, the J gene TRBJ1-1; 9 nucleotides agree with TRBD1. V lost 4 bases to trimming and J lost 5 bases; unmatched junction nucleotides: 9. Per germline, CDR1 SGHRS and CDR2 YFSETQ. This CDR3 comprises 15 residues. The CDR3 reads CASSRAGTGNTEAFF. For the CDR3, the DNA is TGCGCCAGCAGCCGGGCCGGGACAGGGAATACTGAAGCTTTCTTT.

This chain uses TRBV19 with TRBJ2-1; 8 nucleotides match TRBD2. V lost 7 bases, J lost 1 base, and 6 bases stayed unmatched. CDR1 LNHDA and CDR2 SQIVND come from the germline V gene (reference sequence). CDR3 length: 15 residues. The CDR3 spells CASKSGGQSYNEQFF. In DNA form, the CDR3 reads TGTGCCAGTAAATCGGGAGGGCAATCCTACAATGAGCAGTTCTTC.

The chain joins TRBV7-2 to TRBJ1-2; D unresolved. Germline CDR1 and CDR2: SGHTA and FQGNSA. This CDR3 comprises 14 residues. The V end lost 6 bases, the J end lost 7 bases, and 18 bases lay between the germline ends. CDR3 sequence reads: CASSRRPPGGGYTF. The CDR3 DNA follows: TGTGCCAGCAGTCGGCGTCCTCCCGGCGGTGGCTACACCTTC.